This T cell receptor beta chain stems from a study of human T cells and chemical hapten exposure. Whole-study context: Minor volume differences among pooled libraries chiefly drove per-sample TCR yield variation. General observations from the study: Sensitizing to DPC left TCRs with a frequency above 1 in 1000 unaltered.

This clonotype was seen ten or more times. Its specificity is not known. From whole blood left unfractionated, total RNA was extracted. The CDR3 contains 16 residues. Germline-derived CDR1 and CDR2 are KGHSH and LQKENI. V gave up 5 bases and J gave up 1 base; unmatched junction bases: 4. TCRdb analysed the 5' RACE reads with MiXCR anew, one entry per CDR3 protein. The sample records about 140,000 distinct CDR3 sequences, 4.1% being singletons. This clonotype was obtained from a female donor in good health. This chain links TRBV18 with TRBJ2-6; 8 bases agree with TRBD1. CDR3 amino acids: CASSTGQVSGANVLTF. DNA of the CDR3: TGTGCCAGCTCAACGGGACAGGTGTCTGGGGCCAACGTCCTGACTTTC. The whole variable domain, remainder taken from reference TRBV18 and TRBJ2-6, is NAGVMQNPRHLVRRRGQEARLRCSPMKGHSHVYWYRQLPEEGLKFMVYLQKENIIDESGMPKERFSAEFPKEGPSILRIQQVVRGDSAAYFCASSTGQVSGANVLTFGAGSRLTVL.